These 12 T cell receptor beta chains came from one sample sequenced in a study of OX40 agonist ivuxolimab in advanced cancers. Generated by immunoSEQ multiplex PCR, the TCRdb table keeps only in-frame clones and is missing some. The sample includes approximately 84,000 clones, roughly nine tenths of them seen just once. Source: CD4+ or CD8+ T cells sorted from blood, taken in a trial of the OX40 agonist ivuxolimab. Receptor source: an adult with an advanced solid tumor such as melanoma, head and neck, liver or kidney cancer.

CDR3 DNA: TGTGCCAGCAGCCAAGTTGGCGGGACGGCGCGAAACATTCAGTACTTC. Amino acid sequence: CASSQVGGTARNIQYF. V usage is TRBV4-2 and J usage is TRBJ2-4; D might be TRBD2 (6 bases). The CDR3 is 16 residues long. V lost 1 base to trimming and J lost 6 bases, with 16 bases between them. From germline, CDR1 is LGHNA and CDR2 YNFKEQ.

The chain uses TRBV7-9 and TRBJ1-1; D call uncertain. Germline CDR1 is SEHNR and CDR2 is FQNEAQ (reference sequence). This CDR3 comprises 12 residues. V was shortened by 1 base and J by 6 bases, with 6 bases between the two germline ends. This chain's CDR3 is CASSLVTAEAFF. As DNA, the CDR3 is TGTGCCAGCAGCTTAGTCACAGCTGAAGCTTTCTTT.

This chain connects TRBV9 to TRBJ2-5; TRBD2 agrees at 7 bases. Germline V CDR1 and CDR2: SGDLS, YYNGEE. The CDR3 consists of 16 residues. Germline trimming cut 0 bases from V and 1 base from J; bases unmatched to any gene: 6. The CDR3, as DNA: TGTGCCAGCAGCGTAGCGGAGGGGAGGGCCCAAGAGACCCAGTACTTC. It yields the protein CASSVAEGRAQETQYF.

This chain joins TRBV7-2 and TRBJ2-2; possibly TRBD2 for D (5 bases). Trimming removed 8 bases from V and 4 bases from J, with 20 bases in between. Germline V gene sequence: CDR1 SGHTA, CDR2 FQGNSA. This CDR3 has 16 residues. The CDR3 DNA sequence: TGTGCCAGCCGAAGGAACCCGGGAATTGGCACCGGGGAGCTGTTTTTT. The encoded protein is CASRRNPGIGTGELFF.

This chain uses TRBV10-3 with TRBJ2-7; the D is unclear. This CDR3 is built from 15 residues. Trimming pared 3 bases from V and 0 bases from J, leaving 12 bases between. Germline V gives CDR1 ENHRY, CDR2 SYGVKD. CDR3 amino acids: CAISDLERPSYEQYF. CDR3 DNA sequence: TGTGCCATCAGTGATCTGGAGCGACCCTCCTACGAGCAGTACTTC.

This chain connects TRBV5-1 to TRBJ1-1, with TRBD1 matching over 9 bases. The trim removed 0 bases at V and 8 bases at J, leaving 2 bases unmatched. Germline V gene sequence: CDR1 SGHRS, CDR2 YFSETQ. This CDR3 has 13 amino acids. The CDR3 is CASSLGTGAEAFF. In nucleotides, the CDR3 is TGCGCCAGCAGCTTGGGGACAGGGGCAGAAGCTTTCTTT.

The chain is built from TRBV10-3 and TRBJ1-5; 7 nucleotides align to TRBD1. The V segment lost 5 bases and the J segment 6 bases; nucleotides outside the gene matches: 4. The germline V gene encodes CDR1 ENHRY and CDR2 SYGVKD. CDR3 size: 13 residues. The CDR3 DNA reads as TGTGCCATCAGTTTAGGGGGCGGTCAGCCCCAGCATTTT. Translating it yields CAISLGGGQPQHF.

This clone was counted a single time. The chain recombines TRBV5-1 with TRBJ2-5; 12 positions agree with TRBD2. Germline CDR1 and CDR2: SGHRS and YFSETQ. The CDR3 has 19 amino acids. With V trimmed by 1 base and J by 3 bases, 13 bases remained unmatched. The CDR3: CASSLRPSGGARSKETQYF. As DNA, the CDR3 is TGCGCCAGCAGCTTGAGGCCTAGCGGGGGGGCTAGGTCCAAAGAGACCCAGTACTTC. Looking up the rest from reference TRBV5-1 and TRBJ2-5 gives the full variable domain: KAGVTQTPRYLIKTRGQQVTLSCSPISGHRSVSWYQQTPGQGLQFLFEYFSETQRNKGNFPGRFSGRQFSNSRSEMNVSTLELGDSALYLCASSLRPSGGARSKETQYFGPGTRLLVL.

The chain couples TRBV6-6 to TRBJ1-1; D is undetermined. V lost 6 bases to trimming and J lost 0 bases, with 8 bases between them. Per the germline V gene, CDR1 is MNHNY and CDR2 is SVGAGI (reference sequence). This CDR3 spans 13 amino acids. The CDR3 nucleotides read TGTGCCAGCAGACTAGGGTTGAACACTGAAGCTTTCTTT. Its protein product is CASRLGLNTEAFF.

V is TRBV5-1 and J is TRBJ2-1; 10 bases align to TRBD2. Germline assignment: CDR1 SGHRS and CDR2 YFSETQ. This CDR3 is 19 amino acids long. With V trimmed by 2 bases and J by 0 bases, 11 bases remained unmatched. CDR3 DNA: TGCGCCAGCAGCTTCAGCGGGGGGGCAGCCTTAAGCTCCTACAATGAGCAGTTCTTC. It codes for CASSFSGGAALSSYNEQFF.

This clone was detected only a few times. The V call is TRBV4-1, the J call TRBJ2-7; TRBD1 matches 8 bases. The CDR3 length is 16 residues. Germline CDR1 is MGHRA and CDR2 is YSYEKL. The trim removed 1 base at V and 3 bases at J, leaving 8 bases unmatched. The CDR3, as DNA: TGCGCCAGCAGCCAAGTTAGCAGGACAGGGATCTACGAGCAGTACTTC. It translates to CASSQVSRTGIYEQYF.

The rearrangement joins TRBV7-9 to TRBJ1-2; 7 bases align to TRBD1. V was clipped by 3 bases and J by 4 bases; unmatched bases: 5. From germline, CDR1 is SEHNR and CDR2 FQNEAQ (reference sequence). The CDR3 contains 14 residues. The CDR3 region has the DNA TGTGCCAGCAGCTTTAGAGACAGGGCCTATGGCTACACCTTC. Translation: CASSFRDRAYGYTF.